These T cell receptor beta chains were read from a single sample in a study of vaccination effects on CD4 cells after COVID-19. The table came from immunoSEQ multiplex PCR; TCRdb's copy has only in-frame clones and leaves some out. The data show tens of thousands of clones, roughly 81% seen once. The antigens for these receptors are not known. The material was CD4+ T cells from PBMCs cultured with HCoV-229E spike peptides, obtained before COVID-19 vaccination. The receptors originated from a human donor who received a COVID-19 vaccine. The CDR3 runs from the conserved cysteine through the conserved F or W. D genes are given only for firm matches. The listing skips clone size in some rows; elsewhere it reads once, few, many or a size class.

CDR3aa: CASSLGDYLSGELFF; CDR3nt: TGCGCCAGCAGCTTGGGGGACTACCTTTCCGGGGAGCTGTTTTTT; v_gene: TRBV5-1; j_gene: TRBJ2-2; d_gene: TRBD2; abundance: few
CDR3aa: CSARERDLQYF; CDR3nt: TGCAGTGCTAGAGAGCGGGATCTTCAGTACTTC; v_gene: TRBV20-1; j_gene: TRBJ2-4; d_gene: -; abundance: -
CDR3aa: CASSWTGGRNGYTF; CDR3nt: TGTGCCAGCAGTTGGACAGGGGGGCGGAATGGCTACACCTTC; v_gene: TRBV6-2/TRBV6-3; j_gene: TRBJ1-2; d_gene: TRBD1; abundance: few
CDR3aa: CSVENGGYGYTF; CDR3nt: TGCAGCGTTGAGAACGGAGGGTATGGCTACACCTTC; v_gene: TRBV29-1; j_gene: TRBJ1-2; d_gene: -; abundance: -
CDR3aa: CASSTYTGELFF; CDR3nt: TGTGCCAGCAGCACTTACACCGGGGAGCTGTTTTTT; v_gene: TRBV7-2; j_gene: TRBJ2-2; d_gene: -; abundance: -
CDR3aa: CASRGQGAGNTEAFF; CDR3nt: TGTGCCAGCCGGGGACAGGGGGCGGGAAACACTGAAGCTTTCTTT; v_gene: TRBV6-5; j_gene: TRBJ1-1; d_gene: TRBD1; abundance: -
CDR3aa: CASSLRGDFTDTQYF; CDR3nt: TGTGCCAGCTCCCTTCGCGGGGACTTCACAGATACGCAGTATTTT; v_gene: TRBV18; j_gene: TRBJ2-3; d_gene: -; abundance: -
CDR3aa: CASSPWGVGGYTF; CDR3nt: TGTGCCAGCAGCCCGTGGGGAGTTGGTGGCTACACCTTC; v_gene: TRBV5-6; j_gene: TRBJ1-2; d_gene: -; abundance: -
CDR3aa: CASSKDGGPSTDTQYF; CDR3nt: TGTGCCAGCAGCAAAGATGGGGGACCGTCCACAGATACGCAGTATTTT; v_gene: TRBV21-1; j_gene: TRBJ2-3; d_gene: -; abundance: -
CDR3aa: CASSAGGMETQYF; CDR3nt: TGTGCCAGCAGCGCAGGGGGGATGGAGACCCAGTACTTC; v_gene: TRBV5-6; j_gene: TRBJ2-5; d_gene: -; abundance: -
CDR3aa: CASSPLFMGKGTDTQYF; CDR3nt: TGCGCCAGCAGCCCACTCTTTATGGGGAAGGGCACAGATACGCAGTATTTT; v_gene: TRBV5-1; j_gene: TRBJ2-3; d_gene: -; abundance: -
CDR3aa: CASSFYPRTATYGYTF; CDR3nt: TGTGCCAGCAGCTTCTACCCCAGGACAGCTACCTATGGCTACACCTTC; v_gene: TRBV5-4; j_gene: TRBJ1-2; d_gene: -; abundance: few
CDR3aa: CASSLDISGNTIYF; CDR3nt: TGTGCCAGCAGCTTAGACATCTCTGGAAACACCATATATTTT; v_gene: TRBV7-2; j_gene: TRBJ1-3; d_gene: -; abundance: -
CDR3aa: CASSPAPRTPLHF; CDR3nt: TGTGCCAGCTCACCGGCCCCCCGAACACCCCTCCACTTT; v_gene: TRBV18; j_gene: TRBJ1-6; d_gene: -; abundance: -
CDR3aa: CASSYRDQGTEAFF; CDR3nt: TGTGCCAGTAGTTACAGGGATCAGGGCACTGAAGCTTTCTTT; v_gene: TRBV19; j_gene: TRBJ1-1; d_gene: -; abundance: -
CDR3aa: CATSDPGRQNIQYF; CDR3nt: TGTGCCACCAGTGACCCGGGACGTCAAAACATTCAGTACTTC; v_gene: TRBV24-1; j_gene: TRBJ2-4; d_gene: -; abundance: -
CDR3aa: CASRATASYGYTF; CDR3nt: TGTGCCAGCAGGGCGACAGCCAGCTATGGCTACACCTTC; v_gene: TRBV6-4; j_gene: TRBJ1-2; d_gene: -; abundance: -
CDR3aa: CASSQIAPNTDTQYF; CDR3nt: TGCGCCAGCAGCCAAATAGCTCCGAACACAGATACGCAGTATTTT; v_gene: TRBV5-1; j_gene: TRBJ2-3; d_gene: -; abundance: few
CDR3aa: CASSTSPKNIQYF; CDR3nt: TGTGCCAGCAGCACCAGCCCCAAAAACATTCAGTACTTC; v_gene: TRBV3-1/TRBV3-2; j_gene: TRBJ2-4; d_gene: -; abundance: -
CDR3aa: CASSLVGTGNTIYF; CDR3nt: TGTGCCAGCAGCTTAGTCGGGACTGGAAACACCATATATTTT; v_gene: TRBV7-2; j_gene: TRBJ1-3; d_gene: -; abundance: -
CDR3aa: CASGWGASNEKLFF; CDR3nt: TGTGCTAGTGGTTGGGGAGCGTCTAATGAAAAACTGTTTTTT; v_gene: TRBV12-5; j_gene: TRBJ1-4; d_gene: -; abundance: -
CDR3aa: CASSLAGRSYGYTF; CDR3nt: TGTGCCAGCAGCTTGGCCGGGCGAAGCTATGGCTACACCTTC; v_gene: TRBV5-5; j_gene: TRBJ1-2; d_gene: -; abundance: -
CDR3aa: CASRRTSGIGDTQYF; CDR3nt: TGCGCCAGCAGGCGGACTAGCGGGATCGGCGATACGCAGTATTTT; v_gene: TRBV5-1; j_gene: TRBJ2-3; d_gene: TRBD2; abundance: -
CDR3aa: CASSFGPGLSTDTQYF; CDR3nt: TGTGCCAGCAGCTTCGGACCGGGACTTAGCACAGATACGCAGTATTTT; v_gene: TRBV9; j_gene: TRBJ2-3; d_gene: -; abundance: -
CDR3aa: CASRARVTDTQYF; CDR3nt: TGTGCCAGCAGGGCCAGGGTAACAGATACGCAGTATTTT; v_gene: TRBV2; j_gene: TRBJ2-3; d_gene: -; abundance: -
CDR3aa: CASSRDRGGEKLFF; CDR3nt: TGTGCCAGCAGCCGGGACAGGGGGGGCGAAAAACTGTTTTTT; v_gene: TRBV7-2; j_gene: TRBJ1-4; d_gene: TRBD1; abundance: -
CDR3aa: CASSFGTGLGYTF; CDR3nt: TGCGCCAGCAGCTTCGGGACAGGCCTTGGCTACACCTTC; v_gene: TRBV5-1; j_gene: TRBJ1-2; d_gene: TRBD1; abundance: -
CDR3aa: CASGWTSGGSGANVLTF; CDR3nt: TGTGCCAGCGGGTGGACTAGCGGGGGGTCTGGGGCCAACGTCCTGACTTTC; v_gene: TRBV28; j_gene: TRBJ2-6; d_gene: TRBD2; abundance: -